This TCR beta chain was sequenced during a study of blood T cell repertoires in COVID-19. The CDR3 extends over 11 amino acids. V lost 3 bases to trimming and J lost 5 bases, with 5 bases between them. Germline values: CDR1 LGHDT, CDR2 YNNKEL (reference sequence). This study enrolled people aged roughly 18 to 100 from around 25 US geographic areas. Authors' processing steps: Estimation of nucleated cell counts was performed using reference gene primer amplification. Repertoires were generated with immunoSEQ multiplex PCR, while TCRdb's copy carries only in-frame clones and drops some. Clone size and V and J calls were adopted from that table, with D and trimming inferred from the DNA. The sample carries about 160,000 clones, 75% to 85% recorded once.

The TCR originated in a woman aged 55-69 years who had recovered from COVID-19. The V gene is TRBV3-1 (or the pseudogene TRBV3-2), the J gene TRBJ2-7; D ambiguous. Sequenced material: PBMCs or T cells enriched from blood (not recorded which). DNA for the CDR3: TGTGCCAGCAGCCAGGGCCACGAGCAGTACTTC. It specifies CASSQGHEQYF.